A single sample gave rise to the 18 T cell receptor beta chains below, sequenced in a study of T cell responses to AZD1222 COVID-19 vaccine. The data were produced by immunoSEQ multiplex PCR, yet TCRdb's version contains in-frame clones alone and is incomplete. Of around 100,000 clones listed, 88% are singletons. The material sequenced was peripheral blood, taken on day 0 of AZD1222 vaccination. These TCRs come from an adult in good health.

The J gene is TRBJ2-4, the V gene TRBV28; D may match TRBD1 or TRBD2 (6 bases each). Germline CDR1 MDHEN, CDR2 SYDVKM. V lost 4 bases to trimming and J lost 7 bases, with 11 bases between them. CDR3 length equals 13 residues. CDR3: CASSWGAGNIQYF. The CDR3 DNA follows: TGTGCCAGCAGTTGGGGGGCAGGGAACATTCAGTACTTC.

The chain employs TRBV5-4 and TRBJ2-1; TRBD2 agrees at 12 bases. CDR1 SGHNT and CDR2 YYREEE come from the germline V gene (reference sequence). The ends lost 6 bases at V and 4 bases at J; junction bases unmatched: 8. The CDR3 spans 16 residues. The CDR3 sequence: CASNPPGTSGYNEQFF. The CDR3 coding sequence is TGTGCCAGCAACCCTCCTGGGACTAGCGGGTACAATGAGCAGTTCTTC.

The CDR3 DNA sequence: TGTGCCAGCAGTGAAGACATTCCGGGACAGGGATACAGCTATGGCTACACCTTC. It yields the protein CASSEDIPGQGYSYGYTF. The chain has TRBV6-1 and TRBJ1-2, with 9 bases aligning to TRBD1. V shed 1 base, J shed 4 bases, and the junction held 13 bases outside the gene matches. The CDR3 extends over 18 amino acids. Germline V gene lookup returns CDR1 MNHNS and CDR2 SASEGT.

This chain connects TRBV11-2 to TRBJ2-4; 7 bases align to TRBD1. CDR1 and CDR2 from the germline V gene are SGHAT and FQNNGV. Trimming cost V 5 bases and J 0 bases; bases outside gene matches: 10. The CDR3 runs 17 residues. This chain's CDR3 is CASSQQGSALAKNIQYF. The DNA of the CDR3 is TGTGCCAGCAGCCAACAGGGGTCAGCCTTAGCCAAAAACATTCAGTACTTC.

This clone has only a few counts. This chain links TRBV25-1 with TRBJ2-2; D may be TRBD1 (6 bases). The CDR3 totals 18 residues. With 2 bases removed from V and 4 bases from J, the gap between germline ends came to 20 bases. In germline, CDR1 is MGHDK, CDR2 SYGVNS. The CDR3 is CASSEEGDRLMGTGELFF. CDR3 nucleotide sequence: TGTGCCAGCAGTGAAGAAGGTGACAGGTTAATGGGCACCGGGGAGCTGTTTTTT.

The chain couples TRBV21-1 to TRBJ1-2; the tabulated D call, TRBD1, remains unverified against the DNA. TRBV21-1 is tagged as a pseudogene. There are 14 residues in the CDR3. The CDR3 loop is CARDRQFSNYGYTF. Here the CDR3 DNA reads TGTGCCAGAGACAGACAGTTCTCTAACTATGGCTACACCTTC.

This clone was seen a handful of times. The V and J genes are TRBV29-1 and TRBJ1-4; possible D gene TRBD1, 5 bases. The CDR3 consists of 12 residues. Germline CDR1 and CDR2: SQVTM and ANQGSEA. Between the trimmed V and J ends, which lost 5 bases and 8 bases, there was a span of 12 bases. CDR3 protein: CSVRQGAEKLFF. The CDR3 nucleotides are TGCAGCGTTCGCCAGGGCGCAGAAAAACTGTTTTTT.

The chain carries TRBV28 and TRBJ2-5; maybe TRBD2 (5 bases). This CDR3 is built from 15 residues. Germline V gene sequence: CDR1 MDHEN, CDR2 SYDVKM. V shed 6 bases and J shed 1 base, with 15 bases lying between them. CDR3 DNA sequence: TGTGCCAGCAGGACCGACACTACTAGCCAAGAGACCCAGTACTTC. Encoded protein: CASRTDTTSQETQYF.

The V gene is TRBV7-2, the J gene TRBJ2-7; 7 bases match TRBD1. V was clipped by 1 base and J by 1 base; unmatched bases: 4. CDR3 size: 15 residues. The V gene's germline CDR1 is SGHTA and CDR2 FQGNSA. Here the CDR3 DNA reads TGTGCCAGCAGCTTAGGTGGGACAGCTTCCTACGAGCAGTACTTC. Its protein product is CASSLGGTASYEQYF.

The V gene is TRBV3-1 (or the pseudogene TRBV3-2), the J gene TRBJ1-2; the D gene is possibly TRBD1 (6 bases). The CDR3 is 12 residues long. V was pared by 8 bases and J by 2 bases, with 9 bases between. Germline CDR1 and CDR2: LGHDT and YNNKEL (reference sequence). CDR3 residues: CASGQLNYGYTF. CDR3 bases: TGTGCCAGCGGACAGTTAAACTATGGCTACACCTTC.

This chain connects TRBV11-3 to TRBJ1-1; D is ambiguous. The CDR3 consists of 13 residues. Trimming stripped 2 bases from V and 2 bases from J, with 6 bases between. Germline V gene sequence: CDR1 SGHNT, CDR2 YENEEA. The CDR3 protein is CASSLRVNTEAFF. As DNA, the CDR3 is TGTGCCAGCAGCTTAAGGGTTAACACTGAAGCTTTCTTT.

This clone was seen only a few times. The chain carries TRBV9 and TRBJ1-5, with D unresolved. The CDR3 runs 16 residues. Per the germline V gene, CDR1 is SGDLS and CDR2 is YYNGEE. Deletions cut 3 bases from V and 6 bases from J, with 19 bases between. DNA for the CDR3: TGTGCCAGCAGCGCCGGTGACGGCAGGTCAGGTCAGCCCCAGCATTTT. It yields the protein CASSAGDGRSGQPQHF.

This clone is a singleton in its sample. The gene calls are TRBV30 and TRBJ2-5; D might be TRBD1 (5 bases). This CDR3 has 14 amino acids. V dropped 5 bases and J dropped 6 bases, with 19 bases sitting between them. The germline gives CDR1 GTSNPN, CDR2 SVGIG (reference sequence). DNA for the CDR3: TGTGCCTGGGGGGTGGGGCAGGGCAGTAAGACCCAGTACTTC. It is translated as CAWGVGQGSKTQYF.

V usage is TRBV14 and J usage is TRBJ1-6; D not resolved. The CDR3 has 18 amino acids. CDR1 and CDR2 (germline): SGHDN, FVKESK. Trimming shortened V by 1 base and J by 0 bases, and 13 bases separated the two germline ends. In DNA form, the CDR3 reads TGTGCCAGCAGCCAAGTGGGCCGGAGAAGCTCCTATAATTCACCCCTCCACTTT. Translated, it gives CASSQVGRRSSYNSPLHF.

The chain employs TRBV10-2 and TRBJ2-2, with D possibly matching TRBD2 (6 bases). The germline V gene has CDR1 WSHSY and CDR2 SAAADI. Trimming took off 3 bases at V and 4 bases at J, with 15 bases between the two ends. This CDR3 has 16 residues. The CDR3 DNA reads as TGCGCCAGCAGTGACCGGAGGGACGGCGGCACCGGGGAGCTGTTTTTT. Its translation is CASSDRRDGGTGELFF.

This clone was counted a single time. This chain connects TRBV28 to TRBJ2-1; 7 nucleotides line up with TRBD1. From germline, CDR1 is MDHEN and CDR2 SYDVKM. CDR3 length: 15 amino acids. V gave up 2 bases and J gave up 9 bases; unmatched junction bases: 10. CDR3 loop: CASSLIETGNGEQFF. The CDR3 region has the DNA TGTGCCAGCAGTTTAATCGAGACAGGGAATGGTGAGCAGTTCTTC.

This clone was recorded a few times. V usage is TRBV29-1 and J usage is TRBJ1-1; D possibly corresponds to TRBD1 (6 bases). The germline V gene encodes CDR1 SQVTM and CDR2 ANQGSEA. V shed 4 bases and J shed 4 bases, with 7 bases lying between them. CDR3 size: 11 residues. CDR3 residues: CSVARGTEAFF. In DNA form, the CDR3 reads TGCAGCGTTGCCAGGGGCACTGAAGCTTTCTTT.

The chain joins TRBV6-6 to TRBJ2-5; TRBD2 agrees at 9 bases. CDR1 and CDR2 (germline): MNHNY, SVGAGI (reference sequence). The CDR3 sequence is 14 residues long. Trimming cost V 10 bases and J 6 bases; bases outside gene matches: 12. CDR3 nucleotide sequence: TGTGCCACCGCCCCGAGGCTAGCGGGACAGACCCAGTACTTC. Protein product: CATAPRLAGQTQYF.